Given below is one TCR beta chain in context. What it binds is not known. Per the germline V gene, CDR1 is KGHSH and CDR2 is LQKENI. V lost 3 bases and J lost 7; bases outside the gene matches: 2. CDR3 size: 13 residues. This sample is part of a study of lymphopenia after photon versus proton radiotherapy. Overall study results and limits: Post-nadir TCR diversity decline inversely tracked overall survival among those who died. Authors raise, but do not show, better survival with proton therapy.

Generated by immunoSEQ multiplex PCR, the TCRdb table keeps only in-frame clones and is missing some. This sample has 20,000 to 25,000 clones, with about nine tenths found just once. This TCR came from a woman between 65 and 79 years old with pancreatic cancer. Some clones in this sample may be carry-over from other donors' samples. This sequence joins TRBV18 and TRBJ2-7; 11 nucleotides align to TRBD1. Sequenced here: peripheral blood, sampled from a patient treated with proton-based radiotherapy. Written as DNA, the CDR3 is TGTGCCAGCTCACCCGGACAGGGGGCAGAGCAGTACTTC. Translating gives CASSPGQGAEQYF.